Listed below are T cell receptor beta chains from one sample, sequenced in a study of blood T cell repertoires in COVID-19. Measured with immunoSEQ multiplex PCR; TCRdb has only the in-frame clones, and not every one. The table records fewer than 200,000 clones, around four fifths of them present only once. The sequencing sample was made of peripheral blood. These TCRs come from a woman of 80 years or more with active or convalescent COVID-19. Both conserved end residues are part of each CDR3. Fields, in order: J gene, V gene, clone size, D gene, CDR3 DNA, CDR3 protein. A D gene is named only where the DNA matches it firmly. Size is stated for part of the rows, as once, few or many counts, or as a class when the clone is expanded.

TRBJ1-2,TRBV19,.,.,TGTGCCAGTAGTATGGGAGACAGGCGGTCTATTCACTCGAGTGGCTACACCTTC,CASSMGDRRSIHSSGYTF
TRBJ1-4,TRBV7-2,.,.,TGTGCCAGCAGCTTAGGCAGGGAGGGGGAAAAACTGTTTTTT,CASSLGREGEKLFF
TRBJ2-1,TRBV5-6,.,.,TGTGCCAGCAGCTCTTACAATGAGCAGTTCTTC,CASSSYNEQFF
TRBJ2-7,TRBV5-1,.,TRBD1,TGCGCCAGCAGCCCTCAAGCTCGGACAGGGGTCATCTACGAGCAGTACTTC,CASSPQARTGVIYEQYF
TRBJ1-1,TRBV6-1,.,TRBD1,TGTGCCAGCAGTGACGACACAGGGGTAGTTGAAGCTTTCTTT,CASSDDTGVVEAFF
TRBJ2-1,TRBV6-1,.,.,TGTGCCAGCAGTGAAGAAGCCCACTTCGGTAATGAGCAGTTCTTC,CASSEEAHFGNEQFF
TRBJ2-2,TRBV5-1,few,.,TGCGCCAGCAGCTTGGTGGAGGGGCCGACGAACACCGGGGAGCTGTTTTTT,CASSLVEGPTNTGELFF
TRBJ2-7,TRBV6-2/TRBV6-3,.,TRBD1,TGTGCCAGCAGTTACTCGGACAGGGGGCCCGAGCAGTACTTC,CASSYSDRGPEQYF
TRBJ1-4,TRBV3-1/TRBV3-2,.,TRBD1,TGTGCCAGCAGCCCTCGGGACAGTGCAACTAATGAAAAACTGTTTTTT,CASSPRDSATNEKLFF
TRBJ1-3,TRBV13,few,TRBD1,TGTGCCAGCAGCTTAGGAGGGGGCTCCGGAAACACCATATATTTT,CASSLGGGSGNTIYF
TRBJ1-1,TRBV11-2,.,TRBD1,TGTGCCAGCAGCTTAGCGTTGGGACAGGGGATTGAAGCTTTCTTT,CASSLALGQGIEAFF
TRBJ2-2,TRBV10-3,.,.,TGTGCCATCAGTGAGTCGACGGGGACTGGTACCGGGGAGCTGTTTTTT,CAISESTGTGTGELFF
TRBJ1-5,TRBV27,.,TRBD1,TGTGCCAGCAGTTTGACCCTGACAGGGGGTCAGCCCCAGCATTTT,CASSLTLTGGQPQHF
TRBJ2-7,TRBV6-2/TRBV6-3,.,TRBD1,TGTGCCAGCAGTTACGGACAGGCAAGGAGCTCCTACGAGCAGTACTTC,CASSYGQARSSYEQYF
TRBJ1-2,TRBV19,.,TRBD1,TGTGCCAGTACCGCGACAGGGCCTAATAACTATGGCTACACCTTC,CASTATGPNNYGYTF
TRBJ2-1,TRBV7-2,.,.,TGTGCCAGCGGCGGGGGCCTGGCCTACAATGAGCAGTTCTTC,CASGGGLAYNEQFF
TRBJ1-4,TRBV5-1,.,.,TGCGCCAGCAGACAGTCTCTTAATGAAAAACTGTTTTTT,CASRQSLNEKLFF
TRBJ1-2,TRBV10-3,once,.,TGTGCCATCAGTCGGACAGAAGCTAGTGGCTACACCTTC,CAISRTEASGYTF
TRBJ2-1,TRBV10-3,once,.,TGTGCCATCAGTGACAAAATTCAGCAGTTCTTC,CAISDKIQQFF
TRBJ1-2,TRBV5-4,.,.,TGTGCCAGCAGCTCCCGGACAAATACGGCCTATGGCTACACCTTC,CASSSRTNTAYGYTF
TRBJ2-3,TRBV4-3,.,TRBD1,TGCGCCAGCAGCCAGGGACAGGTACGAGGCACAGATACGCAGTATTTT,CASSQGQVRGTDTQYF
TRBJ2-1,TRBV2,.,TRBD2,TGTGCCAGCAAGACGGGGCTAGCGGCTTACAATGAGCAGTTCTTC,CASKTGLAAYNEQFF
TRBJ2-3,TRBV19,.,.,TGTGCCAGTAGTATCGCTAATCGCAAAGATACGCAGTATTTT,CASSIANRKDTQYF
TRBJ2-1,TRBV11-3,.,TRBD1,TGTGCCAGCAGCTTAGATCCAGGGGGCAATGAGCAGTTCTTC,CASSLDPGGNEQFF
TRBJ1-1,TRBV18,.,.,TGTGCCAGCTCACCATCCGGGACTGAAGCTTTCTTT,CASSPSGTEAFF
TRBJ2-5,TRBV19,few,TRBD1,TGTGCCAGTAGTGGGGGGCAGGGGGCTTTTGAGACCCAGTACTTC,CASSGGQGAFETQYF
TRBJ2-7,TRBV7-9,.,.,TGTGCCAGCAGCCTGCGGGAATTCGACTACGAGCAGTACTTC,CASSLREFDYEQYF
TRBJ1-2,TRBV7-2,few,.,TGTGCCAGCAGCTTAGCGCCGACAGGTGGTGGCTATGGCTACACCTTC,CASSLAPTGGGYGYTF
TRBJ1-4,TRBV15,.,TRBD1,TGTGCCACCAGCAGAGATAGGGACAGGGGCATGGGTGAAAAACTGTTTTTT,CATSRDRDRGMGEKLFF
TRBJ2-7,TRBV27,once,.,TGTGCCAGCAGTTTAACACAGTCCTACGAGCAGTACTTC,CASSLTQSYEQYF
TRBJ2-5,TRBV11-3,.,.,TGTGCCAGCAGCCACGGAGGGAGCCAAGAGACCCAGTACTTC,CASSHGGSQETQYF
TRBJ2-7,TRBV7-6,.,TRBD2,TGTGCCAGCAGCTTAACTAGCGGGAGCTCCTACGAGCAGTACTTC,CASSLTSGSSYEQYF
TRBJ1-3,TRBV10-3,.,.,TGTGCCATCAGGGGGGACCGGGAGGGAAACACCATATATTTT,CAIRGDREGNTIYF
TRBJ2-1,TRBV4-1,.,TRBD1,TGCGCCAGCAGCCCCTCATGGGACAGGAGCTCCTACAATGAGCAGTTCTTC,CASSPSWDRSSYNEQFF
TRBJ2-7,TRBV27,few,.,TGTGCCAGCAGTTCCTATAGCCGTACAGGAAGCTACGAGCAGTACTTC,CASSSYSRTGSYEQYF
TRBJ1-5,TRBV19,few,TRBD1,TGTGCCAGTAGTATAGAGGGGACAGGGAACAATCAGCCCCAGCATTTT,CASSIEGTGNNQPQHF
TRBJ1-5,TRBV5-1,.,.,TGCGCCAGCAGCTTGCTCGGGGATCTCAATCAGCCCCAGCATTTT,CASSLLGDLNQPQHF
TRBJ2-1,TRBV10-2,.,.,TGCGCCAGCAGCGTAGGAGGGGGGGTCACCTACAATGAGCAGTTCTTC,CASSVGGGVTYNEQFF
TRBJ1-4,TRBV10-3,.,.,TGTGCCATCAGGACAGAGACTAATGAAAAACTGTTTTTT,CAIRTETNEKLFF
TRBJ2-1,TRBV6-6,.,TRBD1,TGTGCCAGCAGGGACAGGGTGATCCATGAGCAGTTCTTC,CASRDRVIHEQFF
TRBJ2-3,TRBV10-2,.,.,TGCGCCAGTTACGGGACTCATGGAGATACGCAGTATTTT,CASYGTHGDTQYF
TRBJ2-3,TRBV2,once,.,TGTGCCAGCAGGACTACAGATACGCAGTATTTT,CASRTTDTQYF
TRBJ1-5,TRBV23-1,.,.,TGCGCCAGCAGTCATACCGTATCGACAGTTAGCAATCAGCCCCAGCATTTT,CASSHTVSTVSNQPQHF
TRBJ2-3,TRBV7-9,.,.,TGTGCCAGCAGCAGATCGGGGGGCTCAGATACGCAGTATTTT,CASSRSGGSDTQYF
TRBJ2-7,TRBV18,.,TRBD2,TGTGCCAGCTCACCACGGGCGGGGGGGCCGCCCGAGCAGTACTTC,CASSPRAGGPPEQYF
TRBJ2-3,TRBV19,.,TRBD1,TGTGCCAGTAGTATGGCCCGGGACAGCCCAAACACAGATACGCAGTATTTT,CASSMARDSPNTDTQYF
TRBJ2-2,TRBV5-4,few,.,TGTGCCAGCAGCTTGCAACTGTCGAACACCGGGGAGCTGTTTTTT,CASSLQLSNTGELFF
TRBJ1-5,TRBV4-2,.,.,TGTGCCAGCAGCCAAGATCGGGGGGATCAGCCCCAGCATTTT,CASSQDRGDQPQHF
TRBJ1-2,TRBV19,.,.,TGTGCCAGTACCACACCCCTTAACTATGGCTACACCTTC,CASTTPLNYGYTF
TRBJ1-1,TRBV10-3,.,TRBD1,TGTGCCATCAGTGAGTCAAGACAGGGCACTGAAGCTTTCTTT,CAISESRQGTEAFF
TRBJ1-1,TRBV6-5,few,TRBD1,TGTGCCAGCAGTAGGAGGACAGGGAACACTGAAGCTTTCTTT,CASSRRTGNTEAFF
TRBJ2-7,TRBV11-3,few,TRBD1,TGTGCCAGCAGCCTGGGGGGGACAGGGAGTACCTACGAGCAGTACTTC,CASSLGGTGSTYEQYF
TRBJ2-1,TRBV2,.,TRBD2,TGTGCCAGCAGTCAGCGGGGCAACTCCTACAATGAGCAGTTCTTC,CASSQRGNSYNEQFF
TRBJ1-5,TRBV10-1,.,.,TGCGCCAGCACCCAAACAGGGAATAGCAATCAGCCCCAGCATTTT,CASTQTGNSNQPQHF